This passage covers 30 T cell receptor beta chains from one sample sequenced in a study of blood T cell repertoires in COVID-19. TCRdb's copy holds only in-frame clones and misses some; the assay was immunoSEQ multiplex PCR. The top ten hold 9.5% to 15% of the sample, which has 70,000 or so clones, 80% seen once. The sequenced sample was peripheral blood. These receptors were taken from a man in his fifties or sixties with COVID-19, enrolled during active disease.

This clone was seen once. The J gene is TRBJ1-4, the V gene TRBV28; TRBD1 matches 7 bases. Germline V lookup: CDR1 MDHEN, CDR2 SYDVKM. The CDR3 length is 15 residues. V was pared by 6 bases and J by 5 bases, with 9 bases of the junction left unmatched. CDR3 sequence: CASSRIRGANEKLFF. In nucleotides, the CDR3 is TGTGCCAGCAGCCGAATCAGGGGGGCAAATGAAAAACTGTTTTTT.

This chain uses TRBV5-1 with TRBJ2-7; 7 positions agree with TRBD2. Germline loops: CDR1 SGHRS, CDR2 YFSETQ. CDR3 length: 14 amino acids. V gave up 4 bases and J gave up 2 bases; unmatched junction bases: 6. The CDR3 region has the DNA TGCGCCAGCAGCCCGGGAGGCTACCCCTACGAGCAGTACTTC. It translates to CASSPGGYPYEQYF.

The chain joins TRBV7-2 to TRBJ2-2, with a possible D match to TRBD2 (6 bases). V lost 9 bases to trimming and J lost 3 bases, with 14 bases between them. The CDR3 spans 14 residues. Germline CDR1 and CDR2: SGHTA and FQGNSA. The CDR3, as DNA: TGTGCCAGTAAGCCGGGGGAGTACACCGGGGAGCTGTTTTTT. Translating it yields CASKPGEYTGELFF.

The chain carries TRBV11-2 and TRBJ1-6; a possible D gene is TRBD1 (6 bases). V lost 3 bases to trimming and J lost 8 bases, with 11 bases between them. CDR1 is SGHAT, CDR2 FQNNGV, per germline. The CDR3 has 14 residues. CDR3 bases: TGTGCCAGCAGCTTTACAGGGAGCGATTCACCCCTCCACTTT. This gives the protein CASSFTGSDSPLHF.

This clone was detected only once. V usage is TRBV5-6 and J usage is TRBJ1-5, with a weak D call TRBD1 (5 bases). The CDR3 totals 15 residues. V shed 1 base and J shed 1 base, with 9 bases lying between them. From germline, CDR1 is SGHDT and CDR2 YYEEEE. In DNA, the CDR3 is TGTGCCAGCAGCTTGAGGGGTTCGAGCAATCAGCCCCAGCATTTT. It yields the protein CASSLRGSSNQPQHF.

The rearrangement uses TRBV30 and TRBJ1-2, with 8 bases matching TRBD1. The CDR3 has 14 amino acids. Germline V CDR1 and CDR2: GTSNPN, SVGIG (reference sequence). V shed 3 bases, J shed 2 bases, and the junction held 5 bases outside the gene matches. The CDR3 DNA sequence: TGTGCCTGGAGCACGGGACAGGAGAACTATGGCTACACCTTC. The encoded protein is CAWSTGQENYGYTF.

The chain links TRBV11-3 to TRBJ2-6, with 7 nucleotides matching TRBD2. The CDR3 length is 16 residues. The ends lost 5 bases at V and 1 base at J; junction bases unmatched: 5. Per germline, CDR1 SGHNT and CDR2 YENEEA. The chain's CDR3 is CASSPSGGSGANVLTF. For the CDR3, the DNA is TGTGCCAGCAGCCCTTCCGGGGGGTCTGGGGCCAACGTCCTGACTTTC. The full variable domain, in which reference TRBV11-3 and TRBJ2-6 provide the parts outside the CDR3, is EAGVVQSPRYKIIEKKQPVAFWCNPISGHNTLYWYLQNLGQGPELLIRYENEEAVDDSQLPKDRFSAERLKGVDSTLKIQPAELGDSAVYLCASSPSGGSGANVLTFGAGSRLTVL.

Here the CDR3 reads CASSKTLSVTDTQYF. CDR3 DNA sequence: TGTGCCAGCAGCAAGACCCTTAGCGTCACAGATACGCAGTATTTT. The rearrangement links TRBV2 to TRBJ2-3; D perhaps matches TRBD2 (5 bases). The CDR3 contains 15 residues. Trimming removed 6 bases from V and 2 bases from J, with 15 bases in between. The germline CDR1 and CDR2 sequences are SNHLY and FYNNEI.

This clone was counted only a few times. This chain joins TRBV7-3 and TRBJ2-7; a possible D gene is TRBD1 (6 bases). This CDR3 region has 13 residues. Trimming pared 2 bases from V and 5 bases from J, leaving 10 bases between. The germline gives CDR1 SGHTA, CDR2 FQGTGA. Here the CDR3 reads CASSLQSGDEQYF. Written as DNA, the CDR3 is TGTGCCAGCAGCTTACAGTCAGGGGACGAGCAGTACTTC.

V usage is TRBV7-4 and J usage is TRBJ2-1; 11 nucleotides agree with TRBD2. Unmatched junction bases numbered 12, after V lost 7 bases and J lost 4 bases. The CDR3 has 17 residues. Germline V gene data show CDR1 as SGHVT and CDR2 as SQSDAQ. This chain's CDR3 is CASKGTSGPRGYNEQFF. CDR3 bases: TGTGCCAGCAAGGGGACTAGCGGTCCTCGAGGGTACAATGAGCAGTTCTTC.

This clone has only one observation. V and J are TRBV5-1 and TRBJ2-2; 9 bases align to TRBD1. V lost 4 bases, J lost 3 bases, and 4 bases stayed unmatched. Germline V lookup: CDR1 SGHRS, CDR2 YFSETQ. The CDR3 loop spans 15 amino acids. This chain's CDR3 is CASSADRGYTGELFF. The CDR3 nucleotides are TGCGCCAGCAGCGCTGACAGGGGGTACACCGGGGAGCTGTTTTTT.

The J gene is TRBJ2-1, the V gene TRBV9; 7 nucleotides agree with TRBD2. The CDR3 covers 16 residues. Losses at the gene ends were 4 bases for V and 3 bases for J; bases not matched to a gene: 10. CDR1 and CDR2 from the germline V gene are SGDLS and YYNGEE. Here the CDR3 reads CASSPGAGNIYNEQFF. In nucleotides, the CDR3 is TGTGCCAGCAGCCCCGGAGCGGGAAATATCTACAATGAGCAGTTCTTC.

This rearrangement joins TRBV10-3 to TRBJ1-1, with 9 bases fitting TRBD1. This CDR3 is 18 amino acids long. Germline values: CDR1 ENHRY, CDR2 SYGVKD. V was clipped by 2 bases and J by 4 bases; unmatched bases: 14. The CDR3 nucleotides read TGTGCCATCAGTGAGAGAACCGGGACAGGGAATAGTGTCACTGAAGCTTTCTTT. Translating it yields CAISERTGTGNSVTEAFF.

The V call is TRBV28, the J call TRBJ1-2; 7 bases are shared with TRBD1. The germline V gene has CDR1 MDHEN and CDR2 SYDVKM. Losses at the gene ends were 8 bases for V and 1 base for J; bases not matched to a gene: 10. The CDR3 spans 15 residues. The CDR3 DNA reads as TGTGCCAGCCATAGGACAGGCCAGGTTAACTATGGCTACACCTTC. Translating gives CASHRTGQVNYGYTF.

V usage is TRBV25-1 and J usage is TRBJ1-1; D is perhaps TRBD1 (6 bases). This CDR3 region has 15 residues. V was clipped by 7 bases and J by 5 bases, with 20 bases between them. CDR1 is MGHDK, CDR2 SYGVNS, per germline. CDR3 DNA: TGTGCCAGCACCCCCCCTACAGGGCCAGGGACTGAAGCTTTCTTT. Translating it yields CASTPPTGPGTEAFF. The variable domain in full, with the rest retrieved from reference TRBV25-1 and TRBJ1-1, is EADIYQTPRYLVIGTGKKITLECSQTMGHDKMYWYQQDPGMELHLIHYSYGVNSTEKGDLSSESTVSRIRTEHFPLTLESARPSHTSQYLCASTPPTGPGTEAFFGQGTRLTVV.

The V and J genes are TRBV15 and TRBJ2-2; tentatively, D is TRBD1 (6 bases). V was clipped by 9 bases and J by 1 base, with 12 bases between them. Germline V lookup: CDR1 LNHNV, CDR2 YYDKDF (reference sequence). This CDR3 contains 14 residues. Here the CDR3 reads CATRQVQNTGELFF. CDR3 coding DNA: TGTGCCACTAGACAGGTACAGAACACCGGGGAGCTGTTTTTT.

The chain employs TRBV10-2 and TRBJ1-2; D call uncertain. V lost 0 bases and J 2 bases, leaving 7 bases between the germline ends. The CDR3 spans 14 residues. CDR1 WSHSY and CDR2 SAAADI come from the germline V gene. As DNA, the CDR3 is TGCGCCAGCAGTGAGTCGAGCGTCAACTATGGCTACACCTTC. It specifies CASSESSVNYGYTF.

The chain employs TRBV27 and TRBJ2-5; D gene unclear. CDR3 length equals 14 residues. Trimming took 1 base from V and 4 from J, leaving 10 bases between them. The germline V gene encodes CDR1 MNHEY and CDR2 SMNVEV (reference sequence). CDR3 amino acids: CASSLYVSGETQYF. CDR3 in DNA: TGTGCCAGCAGTTTATATGTTTCAGGAGAGACCCAGTACTTC.

This chain's CDR3 is CASSSTRGLEQYF. DNA for the CDR3: TGTGCCAGCAGCTCCACTCGGGGTCTCGAGCAGTACTTC. V usage is TRBV7-3 and J usage is TRBJ2-7; a weak D match, TRBD2 (5 bases). Trimming removed 4 bases from V and 6 bases from J, with 13 bases in between. The CDR3 is made up of 13 amino acids. Germline CDR1 SGHTA, CDR2 FQGTGA.

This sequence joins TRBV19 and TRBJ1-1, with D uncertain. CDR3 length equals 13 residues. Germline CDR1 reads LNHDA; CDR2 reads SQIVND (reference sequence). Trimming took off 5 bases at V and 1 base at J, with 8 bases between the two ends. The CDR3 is CASSEQKNTEAFF. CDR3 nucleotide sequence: TGTGCCAGTAGTGAACAAAAGAACACTGAAGCTTTCTTT.

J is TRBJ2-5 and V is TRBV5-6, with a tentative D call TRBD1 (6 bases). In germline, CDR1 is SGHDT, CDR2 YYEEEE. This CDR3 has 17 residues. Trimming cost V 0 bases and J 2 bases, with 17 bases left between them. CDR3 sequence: CASSLGGRDTIQETQYF. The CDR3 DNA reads TGTGCCAGCAGCTTGGGTGGTCGGGACACCATACAAGAGACCCAGTACTTC.

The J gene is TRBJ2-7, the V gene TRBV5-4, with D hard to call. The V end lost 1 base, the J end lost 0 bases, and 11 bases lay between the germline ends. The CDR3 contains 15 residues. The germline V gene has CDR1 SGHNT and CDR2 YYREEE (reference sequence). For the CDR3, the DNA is TGTGCCAGCAGCTTGACACCTCCGATCTCCTACGAGCAGTACTTC. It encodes CASSLTPPISYEQYF. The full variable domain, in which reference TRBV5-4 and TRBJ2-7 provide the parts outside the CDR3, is ETGVTQSPTHLIKTRGQQVTLRCSSQSGHNTVSWYQQALGQGPQFIFQYYREEENGRGNFPPRFSGLQFPNYSSELNVNALELDDSALYLCASSLTPPISYEQYFGPGTRLTVT.

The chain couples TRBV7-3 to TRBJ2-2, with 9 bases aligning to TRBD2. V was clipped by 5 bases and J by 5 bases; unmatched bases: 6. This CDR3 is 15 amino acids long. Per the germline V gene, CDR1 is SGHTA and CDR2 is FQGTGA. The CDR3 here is CASSPGLAGTGELFF. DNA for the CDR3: TGTGCCAGCAGCCCGGGACTAGCTGGGACCGGGGAGCTGTTTTTT.

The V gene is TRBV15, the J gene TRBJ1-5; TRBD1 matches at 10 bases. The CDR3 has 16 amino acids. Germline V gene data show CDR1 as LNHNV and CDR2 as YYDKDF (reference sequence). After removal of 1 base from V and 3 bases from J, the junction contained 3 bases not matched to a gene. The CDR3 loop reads CATSRVDRGPNQPQHF. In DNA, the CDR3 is TGTGCCACCAGCAGAGTCGACAGGGGGCCCAATCAGCCCCAGCATTTT.

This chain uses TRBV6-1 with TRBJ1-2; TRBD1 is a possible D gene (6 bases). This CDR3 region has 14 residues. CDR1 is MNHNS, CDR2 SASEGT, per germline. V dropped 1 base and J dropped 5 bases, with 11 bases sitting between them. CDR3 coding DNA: TGTGCCAGCAGTGAAGGCGGGGGGGCATATGGCTACACCTTC. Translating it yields CASSEGGGAYGYTF.

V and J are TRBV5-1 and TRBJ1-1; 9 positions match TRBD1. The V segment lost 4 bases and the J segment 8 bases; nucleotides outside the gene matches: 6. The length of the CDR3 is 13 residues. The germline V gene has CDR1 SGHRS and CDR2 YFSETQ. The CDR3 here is CASSTGGQAEAFF. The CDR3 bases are TGCGCCAGCAGCACAGGGGGCCAGGCGGAAGCTTTCTTT.

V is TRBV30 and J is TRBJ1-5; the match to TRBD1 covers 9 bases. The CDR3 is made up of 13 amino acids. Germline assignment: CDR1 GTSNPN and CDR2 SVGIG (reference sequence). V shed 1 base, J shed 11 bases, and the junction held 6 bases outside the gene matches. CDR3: CAWSDDRGESQHF. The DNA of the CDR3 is TGTGCCTGGAGTGATGACAGGGGGGAGTCCCAGCATTTT.

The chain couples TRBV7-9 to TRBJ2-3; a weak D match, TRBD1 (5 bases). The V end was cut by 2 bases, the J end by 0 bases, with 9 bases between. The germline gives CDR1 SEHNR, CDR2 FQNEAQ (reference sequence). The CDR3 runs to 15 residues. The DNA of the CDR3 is TGTGCCAGCAGCTTATTGACAGCTAGCACAGATACGCAGTATTTT. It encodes CASSLLTASTDTQYF.

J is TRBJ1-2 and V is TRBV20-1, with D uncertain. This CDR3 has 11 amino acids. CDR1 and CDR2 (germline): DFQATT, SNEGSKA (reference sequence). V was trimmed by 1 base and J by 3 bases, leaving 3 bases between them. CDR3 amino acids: CSARAYYGYTF. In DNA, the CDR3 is TGCAGTGCTAGAGCCTACTATGGCTACACCTTC.

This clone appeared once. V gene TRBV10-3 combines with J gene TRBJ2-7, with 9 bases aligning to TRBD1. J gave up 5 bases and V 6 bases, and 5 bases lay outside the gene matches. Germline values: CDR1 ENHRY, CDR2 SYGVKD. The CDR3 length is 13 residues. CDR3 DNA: TGTGCCATCAGAGGGACAGGGCGAAACGAGCAGTACTTC. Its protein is CAIRGTGRNEQYF.